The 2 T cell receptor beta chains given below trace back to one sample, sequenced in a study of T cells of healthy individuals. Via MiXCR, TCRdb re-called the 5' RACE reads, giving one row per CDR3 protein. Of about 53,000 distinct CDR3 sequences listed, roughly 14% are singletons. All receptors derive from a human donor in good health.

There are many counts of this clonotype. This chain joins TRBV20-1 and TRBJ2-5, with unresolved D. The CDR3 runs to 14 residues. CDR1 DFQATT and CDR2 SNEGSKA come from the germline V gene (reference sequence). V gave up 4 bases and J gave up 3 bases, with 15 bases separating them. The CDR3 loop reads CSAISGDGKETQYF. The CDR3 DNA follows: TGCAGTGCTATCTCAGGTGATGGGAAAGAGACCCAGTACTTC.

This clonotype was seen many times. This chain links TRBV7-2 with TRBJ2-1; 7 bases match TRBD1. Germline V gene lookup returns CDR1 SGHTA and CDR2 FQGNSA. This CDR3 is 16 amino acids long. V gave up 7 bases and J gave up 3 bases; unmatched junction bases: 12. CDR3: CASTRLGQILYNEQFF. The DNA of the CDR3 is TGTGCCAGCACCAGACTGGGACAGATTCTCTACAATGAGCAGTTCTTC.